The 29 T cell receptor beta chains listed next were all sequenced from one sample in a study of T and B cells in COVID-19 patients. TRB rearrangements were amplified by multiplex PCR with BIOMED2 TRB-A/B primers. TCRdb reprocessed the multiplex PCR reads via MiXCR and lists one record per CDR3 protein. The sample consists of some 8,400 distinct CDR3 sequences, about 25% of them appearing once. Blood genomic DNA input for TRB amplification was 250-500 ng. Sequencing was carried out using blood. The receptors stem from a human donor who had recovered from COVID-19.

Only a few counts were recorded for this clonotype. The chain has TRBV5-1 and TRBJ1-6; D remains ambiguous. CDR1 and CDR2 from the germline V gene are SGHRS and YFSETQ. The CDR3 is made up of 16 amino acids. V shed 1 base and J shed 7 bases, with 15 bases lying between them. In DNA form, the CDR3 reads TGCGCCAGCAGCTTGTCAACTGGCAATGGGAATTCACCCCTCCACTTT. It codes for CASSLSTGNGNSPLHF.

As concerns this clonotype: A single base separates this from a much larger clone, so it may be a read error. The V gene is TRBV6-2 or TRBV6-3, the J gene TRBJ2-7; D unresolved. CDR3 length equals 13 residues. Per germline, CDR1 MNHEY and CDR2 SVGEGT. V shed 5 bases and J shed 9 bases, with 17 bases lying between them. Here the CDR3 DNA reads TGTGCCAGCAGTGCGGCTGAGGTTCGCGTGCAGTACTTC. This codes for CASSAAEVRVQYF.

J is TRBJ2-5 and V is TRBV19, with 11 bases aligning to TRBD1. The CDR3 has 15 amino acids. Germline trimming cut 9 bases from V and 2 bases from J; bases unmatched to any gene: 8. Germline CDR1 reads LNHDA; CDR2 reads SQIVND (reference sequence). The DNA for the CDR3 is TGTGCCAGCAGCTACCGGGACAGGGGGCAAGAGACCCAGTACTTC. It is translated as CASSYRDRGQETQYF.

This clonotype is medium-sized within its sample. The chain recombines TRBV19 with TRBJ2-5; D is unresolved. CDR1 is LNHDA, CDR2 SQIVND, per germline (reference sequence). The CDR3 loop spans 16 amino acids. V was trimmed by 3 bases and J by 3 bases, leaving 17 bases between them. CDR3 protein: CASSIPALGIKETQYF. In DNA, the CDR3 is TGTGCCAGTAGTATTCCGGCCTTGGGGATAAAAGAGACCCAGTACTTC. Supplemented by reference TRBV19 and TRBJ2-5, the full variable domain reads DGGITQSPKYLFRKEGQNVTLSCEQNLNHDAMYWYRQDPGQGLRLIYYSQIVNDFQKGDIAEGYSVSREKKESFPLTVTSAQKNPTAFYLCASSIPALGIKETQYFGPGTRLLVL.

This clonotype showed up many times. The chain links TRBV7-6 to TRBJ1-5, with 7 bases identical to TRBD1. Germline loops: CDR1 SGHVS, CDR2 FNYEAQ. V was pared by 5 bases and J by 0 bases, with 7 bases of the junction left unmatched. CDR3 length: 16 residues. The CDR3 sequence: CASSVGTADSNQPQHF. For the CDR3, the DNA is TGTGCCAGCAGCGTTGGGACAGCGGATAGCAATCAGCCCCAGCATTTT.

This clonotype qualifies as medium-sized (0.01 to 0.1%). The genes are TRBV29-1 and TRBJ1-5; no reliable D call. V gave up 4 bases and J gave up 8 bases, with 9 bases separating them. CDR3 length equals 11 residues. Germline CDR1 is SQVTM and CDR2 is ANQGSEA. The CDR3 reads CSVGEGKPQHF. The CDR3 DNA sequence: TGCAGCGTTGGGGAGGGCAAGCCCCAGCATTTT.

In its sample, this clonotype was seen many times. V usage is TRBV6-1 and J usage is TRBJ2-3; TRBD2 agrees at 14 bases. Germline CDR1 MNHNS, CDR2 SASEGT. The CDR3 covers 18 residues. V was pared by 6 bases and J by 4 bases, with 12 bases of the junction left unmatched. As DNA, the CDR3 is TGTGCCAGCAGGGCCGGGACTAGCGGGGGTGGTTTGTCAGATACGCAGTATTTT. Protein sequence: CASRAGTSGGGLSDTQYF.

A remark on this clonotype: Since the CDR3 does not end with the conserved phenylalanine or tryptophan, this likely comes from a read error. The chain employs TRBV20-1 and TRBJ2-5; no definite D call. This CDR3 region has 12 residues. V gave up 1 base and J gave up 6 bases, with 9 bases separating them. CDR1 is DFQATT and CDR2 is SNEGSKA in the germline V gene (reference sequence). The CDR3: CSARVVLQTQYL. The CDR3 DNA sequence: TGCAGTGCTAGAGTGGTGCTACAGACCCAGTACTTA.

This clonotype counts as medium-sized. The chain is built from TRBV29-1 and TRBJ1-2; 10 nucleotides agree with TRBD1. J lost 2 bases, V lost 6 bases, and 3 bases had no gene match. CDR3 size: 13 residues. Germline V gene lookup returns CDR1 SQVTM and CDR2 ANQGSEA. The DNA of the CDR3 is TGCAGCGTGGGACAGGGGCCCAACTATGGCTACACCTTC. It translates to CSVGQGPNYGYTF. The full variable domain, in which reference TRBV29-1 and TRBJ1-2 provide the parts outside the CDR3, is SAVISQKPSRDICQRGTSLTIQCQVDSQVTMMFWYRQQPGQSLTLIATANQGSEATYESGFVIDKFPISRPNLTFSTLTVSNMSPEDSSIYLCSVGQGPNYGYTFGSGTRLTVV.

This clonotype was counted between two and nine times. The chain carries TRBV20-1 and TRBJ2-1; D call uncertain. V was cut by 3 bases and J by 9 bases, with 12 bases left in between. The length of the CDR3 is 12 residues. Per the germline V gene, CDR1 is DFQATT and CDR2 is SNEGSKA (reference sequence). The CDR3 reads CSASTRYGEQFF. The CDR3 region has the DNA TGCAGTGCTAGCACCCGATACGGTGAGCAGTTCTTC.

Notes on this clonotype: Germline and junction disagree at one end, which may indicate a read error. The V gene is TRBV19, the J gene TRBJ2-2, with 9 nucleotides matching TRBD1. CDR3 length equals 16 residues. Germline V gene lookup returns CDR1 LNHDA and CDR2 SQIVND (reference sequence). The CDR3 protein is CASSIDRGSHTGELFF. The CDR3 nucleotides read TGTGCCAGTAGCATAGACAGGGGGAGTCACACCGGGGAGCTGTTTTTT.

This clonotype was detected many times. CDR3 coding DNA: TGTGCCAGCTCACTTCCCAGGGAGACCCAGTACTTC. Amino acids: CASSLPRETQYF. This chain connects TRBV18 to TRBJ2-5; the D is unclear. Germline V gene data show CDR1 as KGHSH and CDR2 as LQKENI. V lost 4 bases, J lost 5 bases, and 8 bases lay in between. This CDR3 is built from 12 residues.

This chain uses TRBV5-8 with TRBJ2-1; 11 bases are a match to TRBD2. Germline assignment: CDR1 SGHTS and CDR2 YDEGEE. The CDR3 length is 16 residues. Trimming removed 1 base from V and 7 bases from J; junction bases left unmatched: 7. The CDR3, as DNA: TGTGCCAGCAGCTTGCTTTGGCCTAGCGGGGGGAATGAGCAGTTCTTC. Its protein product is CASSLLWPSGGNEQFF.

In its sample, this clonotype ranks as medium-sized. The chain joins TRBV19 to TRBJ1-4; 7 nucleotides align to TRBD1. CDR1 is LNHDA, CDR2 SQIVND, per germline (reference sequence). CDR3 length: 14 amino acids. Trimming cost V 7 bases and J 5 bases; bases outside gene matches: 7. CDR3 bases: TGTGCCAGTACTCCGACAGGGCGGAATGAAAAACTGTTTTTT. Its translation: CASTPTGRNEKLFF.

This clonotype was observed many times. CDR3 residues: CASRGGVSPLHF. CDR3 DNA sequence: TGTGCCAGCAGGGGAGGGGTTTCACCCCTCCACTTT. V is TRBV5-4 and J is TRBJ1-6; tentative D call: TRBD1 (5 bases). The length of the CDR3 is 12 residues. V was trimmed by 5 bases and J by 9 bases, leaving 9 bases between them. Germline V CDR1 and CDR2: SGHNT, YYREEE (reference sequence).

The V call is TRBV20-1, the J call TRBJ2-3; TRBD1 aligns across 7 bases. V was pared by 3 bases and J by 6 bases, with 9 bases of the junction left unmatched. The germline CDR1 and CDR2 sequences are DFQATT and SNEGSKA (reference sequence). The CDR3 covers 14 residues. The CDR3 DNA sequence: TGCAGTGCTAGCCGGGACAGCCTCCCGGATACGCAGTATTTT. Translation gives CSASRDSLPDTQYF.

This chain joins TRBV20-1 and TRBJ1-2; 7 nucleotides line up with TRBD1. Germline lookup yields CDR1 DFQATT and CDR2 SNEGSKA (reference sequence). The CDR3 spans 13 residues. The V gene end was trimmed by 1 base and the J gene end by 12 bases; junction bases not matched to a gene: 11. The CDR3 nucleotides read TGCAGTGCTAGAGGTTGGGACAGTGAGGTGGACACCTTC. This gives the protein CSARGWDSEVDTF.

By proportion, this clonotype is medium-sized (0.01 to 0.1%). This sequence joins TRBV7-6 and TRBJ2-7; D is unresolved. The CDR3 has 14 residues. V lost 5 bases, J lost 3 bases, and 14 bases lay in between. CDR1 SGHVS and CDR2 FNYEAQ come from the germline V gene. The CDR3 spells CASSQDGTYYEQYF. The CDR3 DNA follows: TGTGCCAGCAGCCAGGACGGTACTTACTACGAGCAGTACTTC.

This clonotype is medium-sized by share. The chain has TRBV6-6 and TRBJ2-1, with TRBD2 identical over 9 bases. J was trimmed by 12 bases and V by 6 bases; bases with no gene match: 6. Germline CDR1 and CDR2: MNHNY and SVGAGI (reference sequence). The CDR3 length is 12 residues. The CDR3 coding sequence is TGTGCCAGCAGACGCGGGGGGGGGGCGCAGTTCTTC. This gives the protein CASRRGGGAQFF.

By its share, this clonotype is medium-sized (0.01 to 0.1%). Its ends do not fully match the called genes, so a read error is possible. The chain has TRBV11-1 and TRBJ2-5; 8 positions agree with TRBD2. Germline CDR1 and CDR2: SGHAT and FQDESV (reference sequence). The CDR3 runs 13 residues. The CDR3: CASSPLGAGGRNF. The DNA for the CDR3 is TGTGCCAGCAGCCCCCTAGGTGCTGGCGGGAGGAATTTC.

CDR3 amino acids: CASSLSGGVYSPLHF. The CDR3 DNA follows: TGTGCCAGCAGCTTATCGGGGGGCGTTTATTCACCCCTCCACTTT. The chain uses TRBV7-2 and TRBJ1-6; D might be TRBD1 (6 bases). The CDR3 contains 15 residues. V lost 2 bases and J 8 bases, leaving 13 bases between the germline ends. Germline V lookup: CDR1 SGHTA, CDR2 FQGNSA.

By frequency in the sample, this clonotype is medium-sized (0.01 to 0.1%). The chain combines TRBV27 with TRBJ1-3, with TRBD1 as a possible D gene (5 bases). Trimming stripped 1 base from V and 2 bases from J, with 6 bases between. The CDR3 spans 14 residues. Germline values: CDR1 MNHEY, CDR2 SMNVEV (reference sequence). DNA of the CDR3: TGTGCCAGCAGTTTATTGGGGGCTGGAAACACCATATATTTT. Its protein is CASSLLGAGNTIYF.

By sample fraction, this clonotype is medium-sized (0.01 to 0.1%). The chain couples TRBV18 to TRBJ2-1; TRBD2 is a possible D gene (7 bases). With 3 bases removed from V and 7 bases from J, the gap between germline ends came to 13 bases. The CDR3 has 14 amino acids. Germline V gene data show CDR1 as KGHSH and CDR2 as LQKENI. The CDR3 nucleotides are TGTGCCAGCTCACCGGGAGGGGGATTAAATGAGCAGTTCTTC. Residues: CASSPGGGLNEQFF. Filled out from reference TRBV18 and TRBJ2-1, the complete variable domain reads NAGVMQNPRHLVRRRGQEARLRCSPMKGHSHVYWYRQLPEEGLKFMVYLQKENIIDESGMPKERFSAEFPKEGPSILRIQQVVRGDSAAYFCASSPGGGLNEQFFGPGTRLTVL.

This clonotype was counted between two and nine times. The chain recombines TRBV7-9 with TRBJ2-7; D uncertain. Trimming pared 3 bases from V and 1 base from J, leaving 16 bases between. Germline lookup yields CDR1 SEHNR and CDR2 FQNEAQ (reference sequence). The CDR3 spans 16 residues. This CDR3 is CASSFIERQSSYEQYF. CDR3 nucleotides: TGTGCCAGCAGCTTTATTGAACGCCAATCTTCCTACGAGCAGTACTTC.

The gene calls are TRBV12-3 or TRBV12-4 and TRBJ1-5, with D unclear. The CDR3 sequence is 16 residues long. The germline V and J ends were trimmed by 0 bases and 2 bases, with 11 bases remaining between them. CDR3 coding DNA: TGTGCCAGCAGTTTAGCGGTTAGGTATCGCAATCAGCCCCAGCATTTT. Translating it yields CASSLAVRYRNQPQHF.

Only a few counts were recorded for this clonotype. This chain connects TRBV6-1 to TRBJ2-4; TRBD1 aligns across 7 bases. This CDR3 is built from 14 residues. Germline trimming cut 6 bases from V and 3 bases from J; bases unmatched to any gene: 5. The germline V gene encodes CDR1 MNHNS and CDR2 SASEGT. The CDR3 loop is CASRDAGGKNIQYF. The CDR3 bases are TGTGCCAGCAGAGACGCAGGGGGCAAAAACATTCAGTACTTC.

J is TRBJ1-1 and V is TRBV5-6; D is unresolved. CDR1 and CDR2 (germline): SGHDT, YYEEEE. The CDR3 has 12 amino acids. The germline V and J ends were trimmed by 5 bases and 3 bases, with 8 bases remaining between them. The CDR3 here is CASRWTDTEAFF. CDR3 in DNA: TGTGCCAGCAGATGGACCGACACTGAAGCTTTCTTT.

The DNA for the CDR3 is TGCGCCAGCAGCCAAGATCCACTAGCGGGAGAGGGAGAGACCCAGTACTTC. It encodes CASSQDPLAGEGETQYF. The rearrangement joins TRBV4-3 to TRBJ2-5, with 11 positions matching TRBD2. The V and J ends lost 0 bases and 4 bases, in that order; junction bases with no gene match: 7. There are 17 residues in the CDR3. CDR1 and CDR2 from the germline V gene are LGHNA and YSLEER.

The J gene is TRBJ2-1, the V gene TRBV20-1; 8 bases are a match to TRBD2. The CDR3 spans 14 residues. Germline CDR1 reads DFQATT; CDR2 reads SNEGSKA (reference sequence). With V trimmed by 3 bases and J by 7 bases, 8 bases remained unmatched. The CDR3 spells CSARTGGRGNEQFF. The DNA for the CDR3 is TGCAGTGCTAGGACGGGGGGGCGGGGGAATGAGCAGTTCTTC.